The next 11 T cell receptor beta chains were all read from a single sample in a study of blood T cell repertoires in COVID-19. The assay was immunoSEQ multiplex PCR, and TCRdb's table has in-frame clones only and misses some. Seen here are some 140,000 clones, about three quarters observed once, and the top ten hold roughly 1.5%. The sequenced material came from peripheral blood. These receptors originate from an older man with acute or convalescent COVID-19.

The chain has TRBV6-5 and TRBJ2-7; 7 nucleotides line up with TRBD1. This CDR3 has 14 residues. With V trimmed by 10 bases and J by 2 bases, 11 bases remained unmatched. From germline, CDR1 is MNHEY and CDR2 SVGAGI. CDR3 nucleotide sequence: TGTGCCACCGATTCAGGGACAGTCCCCTACGAGCAGTACGTC. Encoded protein: CATDSGTVPYEQYV.

J is TRBJ1-1 and V is TRBV6-2 or TRBV6-3; D might be TRBD1 (6 bases). Germline V lookup: CDR1 MNHEY, CDR2 SVGEGT. Trimming removed 1 base at V and 5 bases at J, with 14 bases between. CDR3 length: 15 amino acids. In DNA, the CDR3 is TGTGCCAGCAGTTACTTTCCAGGGGTGCGGACTGAAGCTTTCTTT. It yields the protein CASSYFPGVRTEAFF.

The chain is built from TRBV6-8 and TRBJ2-7; weak D call: TRBD2 (6 bases). CDR1 is MNHGY, CDR2 SAAAGT, per germline. Trimming cost V 2 bases and J 1 base, with 21 bases left between them. This CDR3 is built from 18 residues. The CDR3 is CASSYVGTPAFGSYEQYV. The DNA for the CDR3 is TGTGCCAGCAGTTACGTGGGGACTCCGGCGTTCGGGTCCTACGAGCAGTACGTC.

The table lists this clone with a few counts. The rearrangement uses TRBV6-5 and TRBJ2-5; D is perhaps TRBD1 (5 bases). This CDR3 is 13 amino acids long. Looked up from germline, CDR1 is MNHEY and CDR2 is SVGAGI. V was clipped by 6 bases and J by 5 bases, with 13 bases between them. The CDR3 loop is CASRVGVRETQYF. In DNA, the CDR3 is TGTGCCAGCAGGGTAGGGGTTCGGGAGACCCAGTACTTC.

The V gene is TRBV19, the J gene TRBJ2-6; 7 positions match TRBD1. CDR3 size: 16 residues. With 6 bases clipped from V and 0 bases from J, the junction kept 5 bases outside the gene matches. Germline V gene lookup returns CDR1 LNHDA and CDR2 SQIVND (reference sequence). The CDR3 DNA reads as TGTGCCAGTAGGACAGGGTCCCTCTCTGGGGCCAACGTCCTGACTTTC. It encodes CASRTGSLSGANVLTF.

This clone was counted once. The chain links TRBV19 to TRBJ1-3; D gene ambiguous. CDR1 is LNHDA and CDR2 is SQIVND in the germline V gene (reference sequence). This CDR3 region has 15 residues. Deletions cut 9 bases from V and 0 bases from J, with 15 bases between. The CDR3, as DNA: TGTGCCAGCCAAATAGACTGGAGCTCTGGAAACACCATATATTTT. Protein sequence: CASQIDWSSGNTIYF.

The chain combines TRBV6-5 with TRBJ1-1; tentative D call: TRBD1 (5 bases). The V end lost 2 bases, the J end lost 5 bases, and 18 bases lay between the germline ends. The germline gives CDR1 MNHEY, CDR2 SVGAGI. The CDR3 is 16 amino acids. This CDR3 reads CASSYRWFGGRTEAFF. The DNA for the CDR3 is TGTGCCAGCAGTTACCGCTGGTTCGGGGGACGGACTGAAGCTTTCTTT.

The table lists this clone with a count of one. The chain employs TRBV3-1 (or the pseudogene TRBV3-2) and TRBJ2-3; D not resolved. This CDR3 has 16 amino acids. Trimming removed 2 bases at V and 0 bases at J, with 12 bases between. CDR1 is LGHDT, CDR2 YNNKEL, per germline (reference sequence). The CDR3, as DNA: TGTGCCAGCAGCCAACAGGCCGGATCTAGCACAGATACGCAGTATTTT. As protein: CASSQQAGSSTDTQYF.

The rearrangement uses TRBV10-3 and TRBJ1-2; 7 bases line up with TRBD1. The CDR3 extends over 13 amino acids. V dropped 3 bases and J dropped 5; count of bases not matched to a gene: 3. The germline V gene has CDR1 ENHRY and CDR2 SYGVKD. The CDR3 spells CAISEQGRYGYTF. In DNA, the CDR3 is TGTGCCATCAGTGAACAGGGGAGGTATGGCTACACCTTC.

The chain combines TRBV28 with TRBJ2-1; D gene ambiguous. Germline assignment: CDR1 MDHEN and CDR2 SYDVKM. V lost 3 bases and J lost 9, with 9 bases in between. The CDR3 consists of 12 residues. The CDR3 nucleotides read TGTGCCAGCAGTTTTCTGACAATTGAGCAGTTCTTC. Its protein product is CASSFLTIEQFF.

This clone has a single count. This chain uses TRBV5-4 with TRBJ2-7, with D maybe TRBD2 (6 bases). Germline loops: CDR1 SGHNT, CDR2 YYREEE (reference sequence). Deletions cut 6 bases from V and 0 bases from J, with 16 bases between. The CDR3 sequence is 15 residues long. This CDR3 is CASTLFGGSSYEQYF. The CDR3 region has the DNA TGTGCCAGCACCCTATTTGGGGGGAGCTCCTACGAGCAGTACTTC.